A single T cell receptor (beta chain) is shown here with its context. Its antigen is still unknown. Sequenced by immunoSEQ multiplex PCR; TCRdb stores in-frame clones only, minus some. The table records 70,000 to 90,000 clones, 75% to 90% of them present only once. Germline CDR1 and CDR2: LNHNV and YYDKDF (reference sequence). Trimming shortened V by 4 bases and J by 6 bases, and 10 bases separated the two germline ends. This CDR3 has 13 residues. The source of the sample is a study of OX40 agonist ivuxolimab in advanced cancers. For the study at large: Ivuxolimab was administered intravenously to patients at 0.01 to 10 mg/kg every 2 weeks. Study-wide results and caveats: Partly responding patients at 0.1-3.0 mg/kg showed some of the smallest clonal expansion.

The chain uses TRBV15 and TRBJ2-1, with D possibly TRBD1 on 6 matching bases. The sequence derives from an adult with an advanced solid tumor such as melanoma, head and neck, liver or kidney cancer. This material consisted of CD4+ or CD8+ T cells sorted from blood, taken in a trial of the OX40 agonist ivuxolimab. Here the CDR3 DNA reads TGTGCCACCAGCAAAGGGGACACCAATGAGCAGTTCTTC. As protein: CATSKGDTNEQFF.